What follows are 20 T cell receptor beta chains derived from one specimen sequenced in a study of T cell responses to AZD1222 COVID-19 vaccine. Profiled with immunoSEQ multiplex PCR; TCRdb holds only in-frame clones, not every one. This repertoire shows some 110,000 clones, approximately 84% found once; its top ten account for 9.4%. Sequencing was performed on peripheral blood, taken on day 0 of AZD1222 vaccination. These receptors were collected from an adult in good health.

The chain links TRBV6-5 to TRBJ1-2; D remains unclear. Germline assignment: CDR1 MNHEY and CDR2 SVGAGI. The CDR3 is made up of 13 amino acids. The V end lost 3 bases, the J end lost 4 bases, and 9 bases lay between the germline ends. Here the CDR3 DNA reads TGTGCCAGCAGTTATGACCAGATCTATGGCTACACCTTC. Translating gives CASSYDQIYGYTF.

The chain uses TRBV28 and TRBJ2-5; maybe TRBD1 (6 bases). Trimming shortened V by 10 bases and J by 5 bases, and 17 bases separated the two germline ends. Germline V lookup: CDR1 MDHEN, CDR2 SYDVKM. This CDR3 spans 13 amino acids. The chain's CDR3 is CATLRQVGETQYF. CDR3 in DNA: TGTGCCACCTTAAGACAGGTTGGGGAGACCCAGTACTTC.

The chain uses TRBV19 and TRBJ2-5; 12 bases agree with TRBD2. CDR3 length: 16 amino acids. V dropped 4 bases and J dropped 5; count of bases not matched to a gene: 8. From germline, CDR1 is LNHDA and CDR2 SQIVND (reference sequence). The CDR3, as DNA: TGTGCCAGTAGTAGCCTACTAGCGGGAGGCGGCGAGACCCAGTACTTC. It encodes CASSSLLAGGGETQYF.

The chain joins TRBV6-5 to TRBJ2-7; D is possibly TRBD1 (6 bases). Trimming cost V 2 bases and J 3 bases, with 14 bases left between them. This CDR3 has 15 amino acids. The germline V gene encodes CDR1 MNHEY and CDR2 SVGAGI. CDR3 protein: CASSYVGQGSYEQYF. The CDR3 DNA reads TGTGCCAGCAGTTACGTAGGGCAGGGGAGCTACGAGCAGTACTTC.

V gene TRBV19 combines with J gene TRBJ1-4; D remains ambiguous. The ends were cut back, 7 bases at V and 2 bases at J, with 17 bases in the middle. The CDR3 covers 16 residues. The germline V gene encodes CDR1 LNHDA and CDR2 SQIVND (reference sequence). The CDR3 loop is CASKRDSRPTNEKLFF. The CDR3 DNA is TGTGCCAGTAAGAGAGACTCACGGCCCACTAATGAAAAACTGTTTTTT.

CDR3 sequence reads: CASSSQTTVGETQYF. CDR3 sequence (DNA): TGTGCCAGCAGCTCCCAGACGACAGTGGGAGAGACCCAGTACTTC. The V gene is TRBV7-2, the J gene TRBJ2-5, with D perhaps matching TRBD1 (5 bases). V was shortened by 4 bases and J by 4 bases, with 16 bases between the two germline ends. From germline, CDR1 is SGHTA and CDR2 FQGNSA. The CDR3 runs 15 residues. The full variable domain, its missing parts supplied by reference TRBV7-2 and TRBJ2-5, is GAGVSQSPSNKVTEKGKDVELRCDPISGHTALYWYRQSLGQGLEFLIYFQGNSAPDKSGLPSDRFSAERTGGSVSTLTIQRTQQEDSAVYLCASSSQTTVGETQYFGPGTRLLVL.

The CDR3: CASSLLESGNTIYF. The DNA for the CDR3 is TGCGCCAGCAGCTTGCTAGAATCTGGAAACACCATATATTTT. The chain uses TRBV5-1 and TRBJ1-3; no clear D gene. In germline, CDR1 is SGHRS, CDR2 YFSETQ. The CDR3 runs to 14 residues. V lost 1 base and J lost 1, with 6 bases in between.

This chain connects TRBV7-8 to TRBJ1-1, with 9 positions matching TRBD1. CDR3 length equals 15 residues. Per germline, CDR1 SGHVS and CDR2 FQNEAQ. V was pared by 5 bases and J by 3 bases, with 7 bases of the junction left unmatched. CDR3 amino acids: CASSRGDREDTEAFF. In nucleotides, the CDR3 is TGTGCCAGCAGCCGAGGGGACAGGGAGGACACTGAAGCTTTCTTT.

The chain joins TRBV5-5 to TRBJ2-5; 7 bases line up with TRBD2. Germline CDR1 is SGHKS and CDR2 is YYEKEE (reference sequence). CDR3 length: 15 residues. V shed 3 bases, J shed 1 base, and the junction held 6 bases outside the gene matches. The CDR3 DNA reads TGTGCCAGCAGCTGGAGGACGGGAGGCCAAGAGACCCAGTACTTC. It specifies CASSWRTGGQETQYF.

V and J are TRBV6-5 and TRBJ2-1, with TRBD2 matching over 12 bases. This CDR3 has 13 amino acids. V gave up 7 bases and J gave up 9 bases; unmatched junction bases: 4. CDR1 and CDR2 (germline): MNHEY, SVGAGI. The CDR3 here is CASMLAGGSEQFF. DNA for the CDR3: TGTGCCAGCATGCTAGCGGGAGGGAGTGAGCAGTTCTTC.

This clone has only a few counts. The J gene is TRBJ2-7, the V gene TRBV10-3; TRBD2 aligns across 10 bases. CDR1 ENHRY and CDR2 SYGVKD come from the germline V gene. The CDR3 is made up of 16 amino acids. The trim removed 6 bases at V and 10 bases at J, leaving 18 bases unmatched. The CDR3 sequence is CAIRLAGSPTSEPQYF. In DNA form, the CDR3 reads TGTGCCATCAGACTAGCGGGGAGTCCTACGAGCGAGCCTCAGTACTTC.

This clone turned up a few times. This chain connects TRBV6-5 to TRBJ1-1, with D possibly matching TRBD1 (6 bases). Germline CDR1 MNHEY, CDR2 SVGAGI. V was pared by 7 bases and J by 1 base, with 13 bases between. This CDR3 has 14 residues. CDR3 loop: CASKIGQQNTEAFF. The CDR3 DNA follows: TGTGCCAGCAAAATAGGACAGCAGAACACTGAAGCTTTCTTT.

This clone was recorded once. The chain joins TRBV21-1 to TRBJ2-3; TRBD1 is taken as the D call from the table, unchecked against the DNA. TRBV21-1 is tagged as a pseudogene. The CDR3 is made up of 19 amino acids. This chain's CDR3 is CASSPTGRTGPLSGDTQYF. DNA for the CDR3: TGTGCCAGCAGCCCCACAGGTAGGACAGGACCTTTGAGTGGAGATACGCAGTATTTT.

This clone occurred a few times. CDR3 DNA sequence: TGTGCCAGCAGTTACTCCTGGGGCTACACCTTC. It specifies CASSYSWGYTF. The V gene is TRBV6-6, the J gene TRBJ1-2; D gene ambiguous. The CDR3 has 11 residues. Trimming removed 0 bases from V and 8 bases from J, with 4 bases in between. The germline V gene has CDR1 MNHNY and CDR2 SVGAGI (reference sequence).

V gene TRBV6-5 combines with J gene TRBJ2-2, with a tentative D call TRBD2 (8 bases). The CDR3 covers 16 residues. Germline V gene sequence: CDR1 MNHEY, CDR2 SVGAGI. Trimming pared 3 bases from V and 6 bases from J, leaving 17 bases between. Here the CDR3 reads CASSYRGLAGPGELFF. In nucleotides, the CDR3 is TGTGCCAGCAGTTATAGGGGGCTAGCGGGCCCCGGGGAGCTGTTTTTT.

The chain employs TRBV24-1 and TRBJ1-2; 10 bases align to TRBD1. Germline values: CDR1 KGHDR, CDR2 SFDVKD. This CDR3 is 16 amino acids long. The V gene end was trimmed by 4 bases and the J gene end by 6 bases; junction bases not matched to a gene: 10. CDR3 nucleotides: TGTGCCACCAGTGACCCAACGACAGGGGGCGGCGATGGCTACACCTTC. It is translated as CATSDPTTGGGDGYTF.

Written as DNA, the CDR3 is TGTGCCAGCAGTTCCAGGACTAGCGTATATTTAAGTGAGCAGTTCTTC. Protein sequence: CASSSRTSVYLSEQFF. The chain carries TRBV6-5 and TRBJ2-1; 9 nucleotides agree with TRBD2. CDR3 length: 16 amino acids. From germline, CDR1 is MNHEY and CDR2 SVGAGI. Germline trimming cut 4 bases from V and 9 bases from J; bases unmatched to any gene: 13.

The V and J genes are TRBV4-3 and TRBJ1-3; 7 positions agree with TRBD1. V dropped 0 bases and J dropped 2; count of bases not matched to a gene: 4. Germline V gene sequence: CDR1 LGHNA, CDR2 YSLEER. This CDR3 is 16 amino acids long. This CDR3 reads CASSQDHQGAGNTIYF. The CDR3 DNA sequence: TGCGCCAGCAGCCAAGATCACCAGGGGGCTGGAAACACCATATATTTT.

This sequence joins TRBV28 and TRBJ1-1, with TRBD1 identical over 8 bases. After removal of 5 bases from V and 4 bases from J, the junction contained 9 bases not matched to a gene. The germline V gene has CDR1 MDHEN and CDR2 SYDVKM. The CDR3 loop spans 15 amino acids. In DNA, the CDR3 is TGTGCCAGCAGTCCGACGTCAGGGGGCTTCACTGAAGCTTTCTTT. The encoded protein is CASSPTSGGFTEAFF.

The J gene is TRBJ2-7, the V gene TRBV15, with a weak D call TRBD2 (5 bases). CDR1 is LNHNV and CDR2 is YYDKDF in the germline V gene (reference sequence). V lost 5 bases, J lost 2 bases, and 16 bases lay in between. The length of the CDR3 is 15 residues. The CDR3 DNA reads as TGTGCCACCAGCGACCGGGGAACCCGCCCCTACGAGCAGTACTTC. This encodes CATSDRGTRPYEQYF.